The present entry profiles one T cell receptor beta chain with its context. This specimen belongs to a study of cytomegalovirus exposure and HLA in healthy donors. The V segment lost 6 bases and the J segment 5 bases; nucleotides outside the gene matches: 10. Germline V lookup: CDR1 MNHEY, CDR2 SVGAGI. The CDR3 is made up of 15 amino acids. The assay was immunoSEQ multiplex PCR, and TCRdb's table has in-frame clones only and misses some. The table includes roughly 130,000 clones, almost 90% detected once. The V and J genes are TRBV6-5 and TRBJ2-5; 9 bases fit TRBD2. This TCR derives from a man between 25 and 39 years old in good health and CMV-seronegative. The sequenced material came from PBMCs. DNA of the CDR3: TGTGCCAGCAGCAGTAGCGGGAGAGGGGGGGAGACCCAGTACTTC. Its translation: CASSSSGRGGETQYF.